The clone carrying this T cell receptor beta chain came up a few times. The antigen is not known. These data originate in a study of cytomegalovirus exposure and HLA in healthy donors. Regarding the study as a whole: In a later analysis, 16,951 TCR beta sequences were associated with HLA alleles at 0.05 false discovery rate. CMV serostatus was the only recorded immune exposure for donors.

PCR employed 60 Vbeta and 13 Jbeta primers. Measured with immunoSEQ multiplex PCR; TCRdb has only the in-frame clones, and not every one. The profile covers more than 85,000 clones, with about 79% appearing a single time and around 4% taken by the ten largest. Trimming left V 2 bases short and J 2 bases short, with 17 bases between. Germline values: CDR1 SEHNR, CDR2 FQNEAQ (reference sequence). This CDR3 has 17 residues. The sample was PBMCs. This chain links TRBV7-9 with TRBJ2-3; no firm D call. This clonotype was sampled from a female donor in good health and CMV-seropositive. CDR3 sequence: CASSLLGPLPPTDTQYF. The CDR3 nucleotides are TGTGCCAGCAGCTTATTGGGCCCTCTACCCCCCACAGATACGCAGTATTTT.